This TCR beta chain was documented in a study of blood T cell repertoires in COVID-19. For the study at large: PBMCs, B-cell-depleted T cells, or T cells were the source of the cDNA or gDNA that made up the material.

The CDR3 has 16 amino acids. V shed 5 bases and J 1 base; nucleotides not matched to a gene: 4. Germline CDR1 SGHNT, CDR2 YYREEE (reference sequence). Study members were between roughly 18 and 100 years old and lived in some 22 US regions. Assignments of participants to cohorts depended upon their own reported clinical history. TCRdb keeps only in-frame clones here, not all; method: immunoSEQ multiplex PCR. The sample contains some 190,000 clones, around 80% of which appear only once. The source material was PBMCs or T cells enriched from blood (not recorded which). This chain connects TRBV5-4 to TRBJ2-2, with TRBD2 identical over 11 bases. The source of this sequence is a man aged 60-69 years who had been exposed to COVID-19. The CDR3 DNA sequence: TGTGCCAGCAGAAAGGGGACTAGCGGGAACACCGGGGAGCTGTTTTTT. Translation: CASRKGTSGNTGELFF.